This T cell receptor (beta chain) was sequenced during a study of blood T cell repertoires in COVID-19. Background on the study: Sites in the United States, Italy and Spain provided acute and convalescent COVID-19 samples.

A Seattle source enrolled patients during active infection and followed them longitudinally. The J segment lost 0 bases and the V segment lost 4 bases, leaving 8 bases of the junction unmatched. CDR1 is LGHNA and CDR2 is YNFKEQ in the germline V gene. This CDR3 comprises 16 residues. Source study methods: It was from reference gene primer amplification that nucleated cell counts were estimated. Clones were read by immunoSEQ multiplex PCR, and TCRdb kept only the in-frame ones, dropping some. V, J and clone size reflect that table, while D and trimming were determined from the DNA. The sample shows approximately 59,000 clones, roughly four fifths of them seen only once. This clone was detected only a few times.

The chain uses TRBV4-2 and TRBJ2-7, with 8 bases that match TRBD2. The clonotype comes from a man between 60 and 75 years old with COVID-19, enrolled during active disease. What was sequenced was peripheral blood. Here the CDR3 reads CASSRSGAGGSYEQYF. The CDR3 nucleotides are TGTGCCAGCAGCCGGTCGGGGGCGGGGGGCTCCTACGAGCAGTACTTC.